This T cell receptor (beta chain) was obtained from a study of T cell responses to AZD1222 COVID-19 vaccine. Notes on the study in general: Clonal diversity was possibly underestimated, and the donors were mostly white British, with more females.

The junction had 8 bases not matched to a gene; V was cut back by 1 base and J by 2 bases. Germline values: CDR1 SEHNR, CDR2 FQNEAQ (reference sequence). This CDR3 has 19 residues. To note about this clone: As yet, its antigen is unknown.

Clones were sequenced by immunoSEQ multiplex PCR, and TCRdb holds only the in-frame ones, with some missing. The sample lists 90,000 to 130,000 clones, 87% occurring once. The input for sequencing was peripheral blood, taken on day 0 of AZD1222 vaccination. This TCR came from an adult in good health. This chain connects TRBV7-9 to TRBJ2-1; 13 bases are shared with TRBD2. The CDR3 region is CASSLVRGTSGVTYNEQFF. The DNA for the CDR3 is TGTGCCAGCAGCTTAGTCCGAGGGACTAGCGGGGTAACCTACAATGAGCAGTTCTTC.